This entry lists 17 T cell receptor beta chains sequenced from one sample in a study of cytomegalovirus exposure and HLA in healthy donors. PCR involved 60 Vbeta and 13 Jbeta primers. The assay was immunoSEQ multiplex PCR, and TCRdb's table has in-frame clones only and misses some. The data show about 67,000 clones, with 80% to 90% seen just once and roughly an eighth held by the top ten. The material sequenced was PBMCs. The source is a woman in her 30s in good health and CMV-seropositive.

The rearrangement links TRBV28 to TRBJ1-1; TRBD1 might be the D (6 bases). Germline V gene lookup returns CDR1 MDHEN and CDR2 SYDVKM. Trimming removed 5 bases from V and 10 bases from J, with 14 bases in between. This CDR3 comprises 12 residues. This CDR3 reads CASSLRQEGAFF. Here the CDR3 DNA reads TGTGCCAGCAGTCTCCGACAGGAAGGAGCTTTCTTT. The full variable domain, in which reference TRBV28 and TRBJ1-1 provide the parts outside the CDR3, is DVKVTQSSRYLVKRTGEKVFLECVQDMDHENMFWYRQDPGLGLRLIYFSYDVKMKEKGDIPEGYSVSREKKERFSLILESASTNQTSMYLCASSLRQEGAFFGQGTRLTVV.

The DNA of the CDR3 is TGTGCCAGCAGCCAACAGGGGCGACAGGGTGGCGGCTACACCTTC. It specifies CASSQQGRQGGGYTF. This rearrangement joins TRBV7-6 to TRBJ1-2; 7 bases agree with TRBD1. The CDR3 contains 15 residues. The ends lost 5 bases at V and 8 bases at J; junction bases unmatched: 14. The V gene's germline CDR1 is SGHVS and CDR2 FNYEAQ. The full variable domain, completed using reference TRBV7-6 and TRBJ1-2, is GAGVSQSPRYKVTKRGQDVALRCDPISGHVSLYWYRQALGQGPEFLTYFNYEAQQDKSGLPNDRFSAERPEGSISTLTIQRTEQRDSAMYRCASSQQGRQGGGYTFGSGTRLTVV.

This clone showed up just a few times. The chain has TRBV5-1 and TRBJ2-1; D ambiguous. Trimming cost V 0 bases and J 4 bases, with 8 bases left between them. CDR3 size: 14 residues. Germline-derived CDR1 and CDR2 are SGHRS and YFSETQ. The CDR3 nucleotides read TGCGCCAGCAGCTTGGGGGCAGCTTACAATGAGCAGTTCTTC. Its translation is CASSLGAAYNEQFF. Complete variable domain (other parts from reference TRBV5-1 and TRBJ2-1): KAGVTQTPRYLIKTRGQQVTLSCSPISGHRSVSWYQQTPGQGLQFLFEYFSETQRNKGNFPGRFSGRQFSNSRSEMNVSTLELGDSALYLCASSLGAAYNEQFFGPGTRLTVL.

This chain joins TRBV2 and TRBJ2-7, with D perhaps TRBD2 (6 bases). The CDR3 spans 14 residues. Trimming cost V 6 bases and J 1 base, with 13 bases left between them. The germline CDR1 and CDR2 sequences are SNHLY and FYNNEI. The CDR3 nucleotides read TGTGCCAGCAGCGCGGGACCTAGATCCTACGAGCAGTACTTC. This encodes CASSAGPRSYEQYF.

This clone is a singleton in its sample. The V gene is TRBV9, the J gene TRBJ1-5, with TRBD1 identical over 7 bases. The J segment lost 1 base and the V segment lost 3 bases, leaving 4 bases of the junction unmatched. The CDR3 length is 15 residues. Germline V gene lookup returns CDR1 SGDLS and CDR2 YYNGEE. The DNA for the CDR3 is TGTGCCAGCAGCGCGACAGGGTCGAGCAATCAGCCCCAGCATTTT. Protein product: CASSATGSSNQPQHF.

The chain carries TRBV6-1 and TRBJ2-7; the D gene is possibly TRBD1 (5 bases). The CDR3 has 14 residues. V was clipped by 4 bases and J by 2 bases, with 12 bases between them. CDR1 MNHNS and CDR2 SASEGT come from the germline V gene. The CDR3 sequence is CASSVAGLTYEQYF. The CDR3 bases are TGTGCCAGCAGTGTTGCAGGGCTTACCTACGAGCAGTACTTC.

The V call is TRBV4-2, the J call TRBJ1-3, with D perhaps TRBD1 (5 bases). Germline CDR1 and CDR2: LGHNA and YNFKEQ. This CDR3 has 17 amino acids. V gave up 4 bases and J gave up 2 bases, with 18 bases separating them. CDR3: CASSPREASGAGNTIYF. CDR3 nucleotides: TGTGCCAGCAGCCCCAGGGAGGCCTCGGGCGCTGGAAACACCATATATTTT.

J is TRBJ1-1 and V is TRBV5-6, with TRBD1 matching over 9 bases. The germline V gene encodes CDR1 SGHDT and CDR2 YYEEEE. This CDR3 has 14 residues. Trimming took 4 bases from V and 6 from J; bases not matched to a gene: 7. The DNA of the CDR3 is TGTGCCAGCAGCCACGGGACAGGGTGGGCTGAAGCTTTCTTT. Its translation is CASSHGTGWAEAFF.

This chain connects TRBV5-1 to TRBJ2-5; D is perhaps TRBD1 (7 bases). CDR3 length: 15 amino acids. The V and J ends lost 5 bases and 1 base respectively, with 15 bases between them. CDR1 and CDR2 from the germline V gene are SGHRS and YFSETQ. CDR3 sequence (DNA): TGCGCCAGCAGAGGAGGGGGCGAAATCCAAGAGACCCAGTACTTC. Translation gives CASRGGGEIQETQYF.

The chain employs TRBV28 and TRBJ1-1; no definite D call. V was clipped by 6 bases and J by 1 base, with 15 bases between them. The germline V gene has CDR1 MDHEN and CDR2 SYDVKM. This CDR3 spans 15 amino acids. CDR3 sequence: CASSPLDIRNTEAFF. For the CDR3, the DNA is TGTGCCAGCAGCCCCCTAGATATCCGGAACACTGAAGCTTTCTTT.

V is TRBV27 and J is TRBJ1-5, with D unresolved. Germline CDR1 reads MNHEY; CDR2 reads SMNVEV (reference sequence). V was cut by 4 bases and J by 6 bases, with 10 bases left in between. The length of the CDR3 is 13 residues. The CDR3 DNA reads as TGTGCCAGCAGTTGGTCCCAGGTTCAGCCCCAGCATTTT. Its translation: CASSWSQVQPQHF.

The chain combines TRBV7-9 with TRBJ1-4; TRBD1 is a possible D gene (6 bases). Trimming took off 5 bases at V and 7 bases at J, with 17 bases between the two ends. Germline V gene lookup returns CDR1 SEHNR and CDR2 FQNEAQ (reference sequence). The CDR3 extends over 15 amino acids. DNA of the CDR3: TGTGCCAGCAGCCAGGACAGTTTGTTCCCTGAAAAACTGTTTTTT. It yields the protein CASSQDSLFPEKLFF.

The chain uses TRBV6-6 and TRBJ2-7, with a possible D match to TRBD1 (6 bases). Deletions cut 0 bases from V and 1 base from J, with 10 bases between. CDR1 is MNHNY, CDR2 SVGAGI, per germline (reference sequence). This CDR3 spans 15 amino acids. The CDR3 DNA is TGTGCCAGCAGTTACTCGACAGGAAAGTCCTACGAGCAGTACTTC. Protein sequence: CASSYSTGKSYEQYF.

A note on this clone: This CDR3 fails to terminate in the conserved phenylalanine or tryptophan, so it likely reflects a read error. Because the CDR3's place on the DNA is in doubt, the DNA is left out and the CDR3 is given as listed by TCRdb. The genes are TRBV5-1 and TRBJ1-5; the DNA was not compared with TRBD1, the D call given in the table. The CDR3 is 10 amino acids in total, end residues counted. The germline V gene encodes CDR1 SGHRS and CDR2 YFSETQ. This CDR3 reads CASSLVQEWC.

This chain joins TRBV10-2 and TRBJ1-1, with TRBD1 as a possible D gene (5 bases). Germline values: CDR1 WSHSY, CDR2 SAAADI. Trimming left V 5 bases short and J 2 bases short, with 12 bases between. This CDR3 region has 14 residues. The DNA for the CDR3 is TGCGCCAGCAGTACAGGACCACCTAACACTGAAGCTTTCTTT. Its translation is CASSTGPPNTEAFF.

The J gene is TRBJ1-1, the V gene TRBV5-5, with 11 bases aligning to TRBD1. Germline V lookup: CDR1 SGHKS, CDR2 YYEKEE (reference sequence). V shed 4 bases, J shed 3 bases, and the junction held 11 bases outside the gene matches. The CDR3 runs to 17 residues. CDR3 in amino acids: CASSPRGRDRGDTEAFF. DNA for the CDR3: TGTGCCAGCAGCCCTAGGGGGCGGGACAGGGGGGACACTGAAGCTTTCTTT.

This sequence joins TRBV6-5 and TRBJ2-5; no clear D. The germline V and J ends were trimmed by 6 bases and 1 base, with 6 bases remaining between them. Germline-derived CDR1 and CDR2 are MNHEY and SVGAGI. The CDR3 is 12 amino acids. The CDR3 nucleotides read TGTGCCAGCAGGACTGCCCAAGAGACCCAGTACTTC. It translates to CASRTAQETQYF.